Listed here are 27 T cell receptor beta chains from one sample, sequenced in a study of blood T cell repertoires in COVID-19. Produced via immunoSEQ multiplex PCR; TCRdb's table is partial and in-frame only. The table lists 95,000 to 110,000 clones, roughly 80% of them singletons. Sample: peripheral blood. The receptors here all came from a human donor in a cohort sampled during active COVID-19.

This clone was found once. This chain links TRBV28 with TRBJ2-7; no clear D. Germline loops: CDR1 MDHEN, CDR2 SYDVKM. This CDR3 comprises 14 residues. Trimming stripped 3 bases from V and 6 bases from J, with 15 bases between. The CDR3 reads CASSLVPGLGEQYF. The CDR3 DNA reads TGTGCCAGCAGTTTGGTTCCAGGCTTAGGCGAGCAGTACTTC.

The J gene is TRBJ1-4, the V gene TRBV4-3; 7 bases line up with TRBD1. The V gene's germline CDR1 is LGHNA and CDR2 YSLEER. This CDR3 comprises 15 residues. Trimming removed 0 bases from V and 5 bases from J; junction bases left unmatched: 3. The DNA of the CDR3 is TGCGCCAGCAGCCAAGAAGGGACAGAGAATGAAAAACTGTTTTTT. Translated: CASSQEGTENEKLFF.

The chain recombines TRBV4-1 with TRBJ1-5, with 7 bases lining up with TRBD1. The CDR3 consists of 15 residues. CDR1 MGHRA and CDR2 YSYEKL come from the germline V gene. After removal of 3 bases from V and 1 base from J, the junction contained 3 bases not matched to a gene. The CDR3 sequence is CASSHGTESNQPQHF. The CDR3 nucleotides read TGCGCCAGCAGCCACGGGACAGAAAGCAATCAGCCCCAGCATTTT.

Of note for this clone: The missing conserved phenylalanine or tryptophan at the end of this CDR3 makes a read error likely. The limits of the CDR3 on the DNA are not certain, so only TCRdb's listed CDR3 is given. The chain carries TRBV29-1 and TRBJ2-7; the table's TRBD2 call for D was not verified on the DNA. Germline-derived CDR1 and CDR2 are SQVTM and ANQGSEA. A total of 9 residues make up the CDR3, ends included. This CDR3 is CSVEGGNSY.

This clone was detected only once. The chain employs TRBV5-5 and TRBJ1-2, with 7 bases that match TRBD1. The V gene's germline CDR1 is SGHKS and CDR2 YYEKEE (reference sequence). The junction had 8 bases not matched to a gene; V was cut back by 4 bases and J by 8 bases. The CDR3 runs to 13 residues. DNA of the CDR3: TGTGCCAGCAGCGCCTTTGACAGGGCCGGCTACACCTTC. It codes for CASSAFDRAGYTF.

This clone has only one observation. The V gene is TRBV12-3 or TRBV12-4, the J gene TRBJ1-2; 10 nucleotides agree with TRBD1. The CDR3 loop spans 12 amino acids. V lost 8 bases, J lost 8 bases, and 5 bases stayed unmatched. The CDR3 nucleotides read TGTGCCAGCGGGACAGGGGTGAGGGGCTACACCTTC. Amino acids: CASGTGVRGYTF.

The V call is TRBV6-2 or TRBV6-3, the J call TRBJ1-1, with 7 bases aligning to TRBD1. The CDR3 covers 17 residues. Germline lookup yields CDR1 MNHEY and CDR2 SVGEGT. Germline trimming cut 2 bases from V and 0 bases from J; bases unmatched to any gene: 9. The CDR3 DNA reads as TGTGCCAGCAGTTACGAGAGGGGGCGAACTATGAACACTGAAGCTTTCTTT. This sequence encodes CASSYERGRTMNTEAFF.

The chain links TRBV2 to TRBJ1-2, with unresolved D. Germline loops: CDR1 SNHLY, CDR2 FYNNEI. Trimming left V 6 bases short and J 3 bases short, with 14 bases between. The length of the CDR3 is 14 residues. The CDR3 nucleotides read TGTGCCAGCAGCGAGGCAGAGACTGACTATGGCTACACCTTC. Protein: CASSEAETDYGYTF.

The chain joins TRBV25-1 to TRBJ2-4; the match to TRBD1 covers 9 bases. J lost 6 bases, V lost 3 bases, and 6 bases had no gene match. The germline V gene encodes CDR1 MGHDK and CDR2 SYGVNS. This CDR3 is built from 15 residues. The CDR3 region has the DNA TGTGCCAGCAGTGACCCCGGGACAGGGAGAAACATTCAGTACTTC. Encoded protein: CASSDPGTGRNIQYF. The full variable domain, with the rest looked up from reference TRBV25-1 and TRBJ2-4, is EADIYQTPRYLVIGTGKKITLECSQTMGHDKMYWYQQDPGMELHLIHYSYGVNSTEKGDLSSESTVSRIRTEHFPLTLESARPSHTSQYLCASSDPGTGRNIQYFGAGTRLSVL.

V gene TRBV7-7 combines with J gene TRBJ2-7; weak D call: TRBD2 (5 bases). The CDR3 extends over 15 amino acids. The V end lost 3 bases, the J end lost 0 bases, and 12 bases lay between the germline ends. Germline-derived CDR1 and CDR2 are SSHAT and FNYEAQ (reference sequence). This CDR3 reads CASSFDGGSSYEQYV. As DNA, the CDR3 is TGTGCCAGCAGCTTTGACGGAGGCAGCTCCTACGAGCAGTACGTC.

V gene TRBV28 combines with J gene TRBJ1-5; D ambiguous. The CDR3 runs 15 residues. Germline V lookup: CDR1 MDHEN, CDR2 SYDVKM. V dropped 2 bases and J dropped 1 base, with 9 bases sitting between them. The DNA for the CDR3 is TGTGCCAGCAGTTTAGCCCCAGTGAGCAATCAGCCCCAGCATTTT. Translation: CASSLAPVSNQPQHF.

This clone was detected only once. This chain connects TRBV19 to TRBJ2-3; the D gene is possibly TRBD1 (5 bases). The germline V gene encodes CDR1 LNHDA and CDR2 SQIVND (reference sequence). The V end was cut by 6 bases, the J end by 3 bases, with 13 bases between. There are 14 residues in the CDR3. The CDR3 loop is CASRTPGITDTQYF. The CDR3 DNA sequence: TGTGCCAGTAGGACTCCAGGGATAACAGATACGCAGTATTTT.

V gene TRBV6-5 combines with J gene TRBJ1-2; D gene unclear. V was shortened by 7 bases and J by 4 bases, with 19 bases between the two germline ends. CDR1 is MNHEY and CDR2 is SVGAGI in the germline V gene. The CDR3 extends over 15 amino acids. The CDR3 region has the DNA TGTGCCAGCAAGATAAATCCTCCCCGCGTCTATGGCTACACCTTC. Translating gives CASKINPPRVYGYTF.

The chain links TRBV7-8 to TRBJ1-4; TRBD1 agrees at 10 bases. The length of the CDR3 is 15 residues. V was clipped by 5 bases and J by 7 bases; unmatched bases: 7. Germline V CDR1 and CDR2: SGHVS, FQNEAQ. CDR3: CASSAAGTGAEKLFF. The CDR3 region has the DNA TGTGCCAGCAGCGCGGCCGGGACAGGGGCTGAAAAACTGTTTTTT. Using reference TRBV7-8 and TRBJ1-4 for the parts outside the CDR3, the full variable domain is GAGVSQSPRYKVAKRGQDVALRCDPISGHVSLFWYQQALGQGPEFLTYFQNEAQLDKSGLPSDRFFAERPEGSVSTLKIQRTQQEDSAVYLCASSAAGTGAEKLFFGSGTQLSVL.

The chain joins TRBV24-1 to TRBJ2-7; D ambiguous. Germline V CDR1 and CDR2: KGHDR, SFDVKD. The length of the CDR3 is 15 residues. Trimming cost V 4 bases and J 5 bases, with 17 bases left between them. The CDR3 DNA follows: TGTGCCACCAGTGAGCCCGGGTCGCCCGCCAACGAGCAGTACTTC. It encodes CATSEPGSPANEQYF.

The CDR3: CASSPQQNTEAFF. The CDR3 bases are TGTGCCAGCAGCCCACAGCAGAACACTGAAGCTTTCTTT. The chain joins TRBV14 to TRBJ1-1; D gene ambiguous. This CDR3 has 13 residues. Trimming took 4 bases from V and 1 from J, leaving 7 bases between them. CDR1 and CDR2 (germline): SGHDN, FVKESK. The variable domain in full, with the rest retrieved from reference TRBV14 and TRBJ1-1, is EAGVTQFPSHSVIEKGQTVTLRCDPISGHDNLYWYRRVMGKEIKFLLHFVKESKQDESGMPNNRFLAERTGGTYSTLKVQPAELEDSGVYFCASSPQQNTEAFFGQGTRLTVV.

The rearrangement uses TRBV6-5 and TRBJ1-5; no reliable D call. The CDR3 is 12 residues long. CDR1 is MNHEY, CDR2 SVGAGI, per germline. With 5 bases removed from V and 10 bases from J, the gap between germline ends came to 12 bases. Here the CDR3 reads CASSLPQVPQHF. In DNA, the CDR3 is TGTGCCAGCAGTCTCCCCCAGGTTCCCCAGCATTTT.

This clone was picked up a small number of times. The chain uses TRBV19 and TRBJ2-2; D possibly corresponds to TRBD2 (6 bases). CDR1 is LNHDA, CDR2 SQIVND, per germline (reference sequence). Trimming stripped 1 base from V and 6 bases from J, with 9 bases between. There are 14 residues in the CDR3. The CDR3 reads CASSIAGVAGELFF. CDR3 sequence (DNA): TGTGCCAGTAGTATAGCGGGAGTGGCCGGGGAGCTGTTTTTT.

The J gene is TRBJ2-2, the V gene TRBV5-6, with D hard to call. Germline V gene data show CDR1 as SGHDT and CDR2 as YYEEEE. V was clipped by 0 bases and J by 4 bases, with 10 bases between them. There are 15 residues in the CDR3. CDR3 amino acids: CASSLGGLFTGELFF. The DNA of the CDR3 is TGTGCCAGCAGCTTGGGAGGCCTTTTCACCGGGGAGCTGTTTTTT.

For the CDR3, the DNA is TGTGCCAGCAGCTTGGCTTTGAGTGTTGGAAACACCATATATTTT. Encoded protein: CASSLALSVGNTIYF. This rearrangement joins TRBV5-8 to TRBJ1-3, with D uncertain. CDR1 is SGHTS, CDR2 YDEGEE, per germline. Trimming removed 0 bases from V and 3 bases from J, with 10 bases in between. The CDR3 consists of 15 residues. Full variable domain (missing parts from reference TRBV5-8 and TRBJ1-3): EAGVTQSPTHLIKTRGQQATLRCSPISGHTSVYWYQQALGLGLQFLLWYDEGEERNRGNFPPRFSGRQFPNYSSELNVNALELEDSALYLCASSLALSVGNTIYFGEGSWLTVV.

The V and J genes are TRBV4-3 and TRBJ2-3, with 9 bases that match TRBD1. The CDR3 sequence is 16 residues long. Germline V gene data show CDR1 as LGHNA and CDR2 as YSLEER. V dropped 4 bases and J dropped 6; count of bases not matched to a gene: 11. The CDR3 nucleotides read TGCGCCAGCAGCCTCTCGGGACAGGGCATAAGCGATACGCAGTATTTT. Translation gives CASSLSGQGISDTQYF.

This chain uses TRBV6-5 with TRBJ1-2, with D possibly being TRBD1 (5 bases). Germline V gene lookup returns CDR1 MNHEY and CDR2 SVGAGI. Trimming took off 6 bases at V and 3 bases at J, with 8 bases between the two ends. The CDR3 is 12 amino acids. For the CDR3, the DNA is TGTGCCAGCAGCGACAGACACTATGGCTACACCTTC. Translating gives CASSDRHYGYTF.

V is TRBV5-1 and J is TRBJ2-1; perhaps TRBD2 as D (6 bases). The CDR3 sequence is 18 residues long. The V end was cut by 0 bases, the J end by 7 bases, with 23 bases between. Germline CDR1 is SGHRS and CDR2 is YFSETQ. Written as DNA, the CDR3 is TGCGCCAGCAGCTTGGATGGTCCCTTGGGGGAGGAGATGAATGAGCAGTTCTTC. This translates into CASSLDGPLGEEMNEQFF.

This clone has just one count. V gene TRBV11-2 combines with J gene TRBJ1-5; D is unclear. The CDR3 length is 13 residues. Germline values: CDR1 SGHAT, CDR2 FQNNGV. The V end was cut by 1 base, the J end by 5 bases, with 6 bases between. The CDR3 protein is CASSLGRDQPQHF. CDR3 in DNA: TGTGCCAGCAGCTTAGGTCGGGATCAGCCCCAGCATTTT.

The CDR3 here is CASSWAGGSYEQYF. The CDR3, as DNA: TGTGCCAGCAGCTGGGCAGGGGGATCCTACGAGCAGTACTTC. This chain uses TRBV5-5 with TRBJ2-7; TRBD1 agrees at 7 bases. CDR3 length: 14 residues. The germline V gene has CDR1 SGHKS and CDR2 YYEKEE (reference sequence). The V and J ends lost 3 bases and 1 base, in that order; junction bases with no gene match: 4.

The chain joins TRBV7-3 to TRBJ2-7; TRBD2 is a possible D gene (6 bases). This CDR3 has 13 residues. Germline-derived CDR1 and CDR2 are SGHTA and FQGTGA. Trimming stripped 3 bases from V and 7 bases from J, with 13 bases between. The CDR3 reads CASSLGLGAEQYF. CDR3 in DNA: TGTGCCAGCAGCTTGGGACTCGGGGCGGAGCAGTACTTC. Combining the CDR3 with reference TRBV7-3 and TRBJ2-7 gives the whole variable domain GAGVSQTPSNKVTEKGKYVELRCDPISGHTALYWYRQSLGQGPEFLIYFQGTGAADDSGLPNDRFFAVRPEGSVSTLKIQRTERGDSAVYLCASSLGLGAEQYFGPGTRLTVT.

The rearrangement links TRBV5-5 to TRBJ1-1, with 11 nucleotides matching TRBD1. Per the germline V gene, CDR1 is SGHKS and CDR2 is YYEKEE (reference sequence). CDR3 length equals 14 residues. V trimming: 5 bases; J trimming: 4 bases; junction bases outside the gene matches: 4. CDR3 loop: CASSPGTGGTEAFF. The CDR3 nucleotides are TGTGCCAGCAGTCCCGGGACAGGGGGCACTGAAGCTTTCTTT.